A single sample is the source of the 7 T cell receptor beta chains below, sequenced in a study of blood T cell repertoires in COVID-19. Assay: immunoSEQ multiplex PCR; the TCRdb copy retains only in-frame clones and omits some. Of 190,000 or so clones in the sample, approximately 90% were seen once. The material sequenced was peripheral blood. The receptor source for this set is a woman under 40 with acute or convalescent COVID-19.

The CDR3 sequence is CASSQSSSGSFFRELFF. The CDR3 DNA reads as TGTGCCAGCAGCCAAAGCTCTAGCGGGAGTTTCTTCAGGGAGCTGTTTTTT. The chain links TRBV3-1 (or the pseudogene TRBV3-2) to TRBJ2-2; 10 bases align to TRBD2. With V trimmed by 2 bases and J by 9 bases, 12 bases remained unmatched. CDR1 LGHDT and CDR2 YNNKEL come from the germline V gene (reference sequence). The CDR3 is 17 amino acids.

The table lists this clone with a count of one. The chain combines TRBV19 with TRBJ1-2, with 7 bases fitting TRBD1. The length of the CDR3 is 12 residues. Germline CDR1 and CDR2: LNHDA and SQIVND (reference sequence). V was pared by 10 bases and J by 4 bases, with 6 bases of the junction left unmatched. The CDR3 is CATHRGGYGYTF. The CDR3 DNA is TGTGCCACCCACAGGGGCGGCTATGGCTACACCTTC.

In DNA, the CDR3 is TGCGCCAGCAGCCGGCCCGGGGGAAGCTACGAGCAGTACTTC. Amino acid sequence: CASSRPGGSYEQYF. The chain uses TRBV5-1 and TRBJ2-7; tentative D call: TRBD2 (6 bases). Germline V gives CDR1 SGHRS, CDR2 YFSETQ. Trimming took 4 bases from V and 3 from J, leaving 14 bases between them. The CDR3 runs 14 residues.

This chain joins TRBV4-2 and TRBJ2-5; 7 bases map to TRBD1. CDR1 is LGHNA and CDR2 is YNFKEQ in the germline V gene. After removal of 0 bases from V and 5 bases from J, the junction contained 6 bases not matched to a gene. The CDR3 runs 15 residues. CDR3 nucleotide sequence: TGTGCCAGCAGCCAAGATCTGACAGGGATCGAGACCCAGTACTTC. Its protein is CASSQDLTGIETQYF.

The CDR3 DNA sequence: TGTGCCAGCGGTTCGGTGGGGCCACCCCTCCACTTT. It encodes CASGSVGPPLHF. The rearrangement links TRBV27 to TRBJ1-6; a weak D match, TRBD1 (5 bases). Per the germline V gene, CDR1 is MNHEY and CDR2 is SMNVEV (reference sequence). V dropped 8 bases and J dropped 11 bases, with 13 bases sitting between them. This CDR3 is 12 amino acids long.

The V and J genes are TRBV7-9 and TRBJ2-7; D is uncertain. The CDR3 consists of 12 residues. Germline V gene sequence: CDR1 SEHNR, CDR2 FQNEAQ (reference sequence). Trimming took off 4 bases at V and 6 bases at J, with 10 bases between the two ends. CDR3 DNA: TGTGCCAGCAGCTCGGTCCCTTCCGAGCAGTACTTC. As protein: CASSSVPSEQYF.

The CDR3, as DNA: TGTGCCACCGGGGAAAACACCGGGGAGCTGTTTTTT. Translated, it gives CATGENTGELFF. J is TRBJ2-2 and V is TRBV2; D possibly corresponds to TRBD2 (5 bases). Germline V CDR1 and CDR2: SNHLY, FYNNEI. V gave up 10 bases and J gave up 2 bases, with 8 bases separating them. The CDR3 has 12 residues.